This T cell receptor beta chain is drawn from a study of OX40 agonist ivuxolimab in advanced cancers. Profiling relied on immunoSEQ multiplex PCR, and the TCRdb table lists in-frame clones only, not all of them. The repertoire consists of about 53,000 clones, with around 79% occurring once and the leading ten covering 1% to 1.5%. This CDR3 is 14 amino acids long. Trimming cost V 5 bases and J 6 bases; bases outside gene matches: 6. CDR1 SEHNR and CDR2 FQNEAQ come from the germline V gene (reference sequence). The source of this sequence is an adult with an advanced solid tumor such as melanoma, head and neck, liver or kidney cancer. Here the sequenced sample was CD4+ or CD8+ T cells sorted from blood, taken in a trial of the OX40 agonist ivuxolimab. The chain combines TRBV7-9 with TRBJ2-7, with TRBD2 identical over 11 bases. CDR3: CASSETSGSREQYF. CDR3 in DNA: TGTGCCAGCAGCGAAACTAGCGGGAGTCGCGAGCAGTACTTC.